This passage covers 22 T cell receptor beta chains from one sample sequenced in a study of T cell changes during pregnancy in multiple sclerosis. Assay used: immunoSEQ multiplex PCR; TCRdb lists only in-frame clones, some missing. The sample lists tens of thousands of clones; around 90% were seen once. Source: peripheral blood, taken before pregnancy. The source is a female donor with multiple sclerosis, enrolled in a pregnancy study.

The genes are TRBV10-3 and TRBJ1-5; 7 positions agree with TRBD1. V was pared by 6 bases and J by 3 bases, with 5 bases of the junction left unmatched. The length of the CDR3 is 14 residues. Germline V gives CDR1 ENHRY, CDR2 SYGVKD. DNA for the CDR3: TGTGCCATCAGGCCTGACAGGGACAATCAGCCCCAGCATTTT. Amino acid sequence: CAIRPDRDNQPQHF.

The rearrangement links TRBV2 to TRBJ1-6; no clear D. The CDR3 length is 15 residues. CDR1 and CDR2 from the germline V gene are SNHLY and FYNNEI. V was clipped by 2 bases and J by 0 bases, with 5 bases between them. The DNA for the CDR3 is TGTGCCAGCAGTGAAAGGAGCTCCTATAATTCACCCCTCCACTTT. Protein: CASSERSSYNSPLHF.

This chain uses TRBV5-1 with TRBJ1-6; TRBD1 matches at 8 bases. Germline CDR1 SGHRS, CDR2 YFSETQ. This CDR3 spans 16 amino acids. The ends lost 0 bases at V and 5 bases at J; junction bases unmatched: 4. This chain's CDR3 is CASSLDGGQDNSPLHF. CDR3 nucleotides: TGCGCCAGCAGCTTGGATGGGGGACAGGATAATTCACCCCTCCACTTT.

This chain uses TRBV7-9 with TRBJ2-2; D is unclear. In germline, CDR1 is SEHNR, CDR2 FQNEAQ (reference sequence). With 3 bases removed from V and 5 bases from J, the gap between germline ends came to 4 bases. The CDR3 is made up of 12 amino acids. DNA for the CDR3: TGTGCCAGCAGCTTGAGTACCGGGGAGCTGTTTTTT. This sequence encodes CASSLSTGELFF.

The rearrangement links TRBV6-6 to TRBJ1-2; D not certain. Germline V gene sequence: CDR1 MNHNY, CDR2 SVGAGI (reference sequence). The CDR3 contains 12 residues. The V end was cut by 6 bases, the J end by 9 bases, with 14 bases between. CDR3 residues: CASSTGERSYTF. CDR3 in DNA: TGTGCCAGCAGCACCGGGGAGCGGAGCTACACCTTC.

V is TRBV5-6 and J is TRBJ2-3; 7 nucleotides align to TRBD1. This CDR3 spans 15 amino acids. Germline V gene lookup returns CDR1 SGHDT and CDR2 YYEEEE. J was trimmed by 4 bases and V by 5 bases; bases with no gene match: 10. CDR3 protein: CASRNDRDRPDTQYF. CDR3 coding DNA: TGTGCCAGCAGGAACGACAGGGATCGGCCAGATACGCAGTATTTT.

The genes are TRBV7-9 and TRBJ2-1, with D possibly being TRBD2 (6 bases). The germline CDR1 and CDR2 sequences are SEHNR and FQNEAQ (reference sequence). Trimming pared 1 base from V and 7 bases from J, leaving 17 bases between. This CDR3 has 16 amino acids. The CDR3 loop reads CASSLVFLLTSNEQFF. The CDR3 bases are TGTGCCAGCAGCTTAGTGTTTCTCCTGACTAGTAATGAGCAGTTCTTC.

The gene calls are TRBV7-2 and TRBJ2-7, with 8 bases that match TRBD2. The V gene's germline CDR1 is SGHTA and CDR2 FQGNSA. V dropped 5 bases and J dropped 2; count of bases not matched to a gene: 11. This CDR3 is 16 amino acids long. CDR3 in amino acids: CASSRLGGGSTYEQYF. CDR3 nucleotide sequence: TGTGCCAGCAGCCGCCTAGGCGGGGGGTCTACCTACGAGCAGTACTTC.

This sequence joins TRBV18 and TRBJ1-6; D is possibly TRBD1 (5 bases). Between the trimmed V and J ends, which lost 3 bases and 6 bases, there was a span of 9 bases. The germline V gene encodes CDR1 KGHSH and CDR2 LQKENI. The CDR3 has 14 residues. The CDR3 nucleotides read TGTGCCAGCTCACCGCAGGGATTTAATTCACCCCTCCACTTT. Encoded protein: CASSPQGFNSPLHF. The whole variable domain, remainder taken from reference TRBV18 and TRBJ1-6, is NAGVMQNPRHLVRRRGQEARLRCSPMKGHSHVYWYRQLPEEGLKFMVYLQKENIIDESGMPKERFSAEFPKEGPSILRIQQVVRGDSAAYFCASSPQGFNSPLHFGNGTRLTVT.

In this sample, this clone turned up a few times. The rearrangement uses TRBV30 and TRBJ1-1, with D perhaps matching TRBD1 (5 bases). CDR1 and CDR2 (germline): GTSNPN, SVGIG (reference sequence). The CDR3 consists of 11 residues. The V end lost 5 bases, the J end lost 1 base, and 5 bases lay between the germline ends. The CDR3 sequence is CAWDRNTEAFF. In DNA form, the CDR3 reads TGTGCCTGGGACAGGAACACTGAAGCTTTCTTT.

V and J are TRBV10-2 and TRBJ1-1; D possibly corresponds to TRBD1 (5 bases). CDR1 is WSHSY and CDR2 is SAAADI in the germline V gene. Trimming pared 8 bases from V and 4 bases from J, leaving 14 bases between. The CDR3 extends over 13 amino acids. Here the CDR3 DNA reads TGCGCCAGCGGAAAGGGGCTGGGCACTGAAGCTTTCTTT. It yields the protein CASGKGLGTEAFF.

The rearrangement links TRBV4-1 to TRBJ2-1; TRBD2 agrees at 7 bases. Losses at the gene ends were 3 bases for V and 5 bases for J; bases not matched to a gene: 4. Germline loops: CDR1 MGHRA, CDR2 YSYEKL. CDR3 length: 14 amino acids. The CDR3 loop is CASSQPGRNNEQFF. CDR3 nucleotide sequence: TGCGCCAGCAGCCAGCCCGGGAGGAACAATGAGCAGTTCTTC.

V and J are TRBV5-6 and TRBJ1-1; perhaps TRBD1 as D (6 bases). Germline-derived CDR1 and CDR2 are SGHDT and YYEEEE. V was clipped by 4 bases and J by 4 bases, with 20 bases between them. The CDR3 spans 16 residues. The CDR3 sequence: CASSPEGGQRVTEAFF. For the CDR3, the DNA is TGTGCCAGCAGCCCCGAGGGGGGGCAAAGAGTCACTGAAGCTTTCTTT.

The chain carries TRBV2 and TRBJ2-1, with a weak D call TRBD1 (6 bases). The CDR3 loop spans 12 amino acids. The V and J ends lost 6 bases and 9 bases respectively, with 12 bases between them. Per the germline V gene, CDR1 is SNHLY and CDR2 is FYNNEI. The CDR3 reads CASRGRGGEQFF. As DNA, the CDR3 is TGTGCCAGCAGGGGCAGGGGCGGTGAGCAGTTCTTC.

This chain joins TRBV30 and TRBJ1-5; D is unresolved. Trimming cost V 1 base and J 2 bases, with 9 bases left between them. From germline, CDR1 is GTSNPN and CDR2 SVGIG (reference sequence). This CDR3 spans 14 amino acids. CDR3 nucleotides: TGTGCCTGGAGTGGGCCCTTGGGCAATCAGCCCCAGCATTTT. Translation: CAWSGPLGNQPQHF.

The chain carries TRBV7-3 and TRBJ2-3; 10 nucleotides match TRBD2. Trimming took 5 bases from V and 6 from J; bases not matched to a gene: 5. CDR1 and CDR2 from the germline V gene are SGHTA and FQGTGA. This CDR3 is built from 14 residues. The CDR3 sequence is CASSLPTSGDTQYF. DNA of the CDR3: TGTGCCAGCAGCCTCCCGACTAGCGGGGATACGCAGTATTTT.

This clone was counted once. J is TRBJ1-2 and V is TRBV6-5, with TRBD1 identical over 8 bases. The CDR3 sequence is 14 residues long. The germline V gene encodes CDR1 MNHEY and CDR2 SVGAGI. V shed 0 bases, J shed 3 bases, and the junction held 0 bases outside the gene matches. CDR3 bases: TGTGCCAGCAGTTACTCACAGGGGGACTATGGCTACACCTTC. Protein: CASSYSQGDYGYTF.

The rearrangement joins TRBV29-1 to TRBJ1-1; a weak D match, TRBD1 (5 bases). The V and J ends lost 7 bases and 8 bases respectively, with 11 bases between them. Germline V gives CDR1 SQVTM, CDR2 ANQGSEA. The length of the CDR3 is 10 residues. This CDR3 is CSAGVREAFF. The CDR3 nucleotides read TGCAGCGCGGGGGTCAGAGAAGCTTTCTTT.

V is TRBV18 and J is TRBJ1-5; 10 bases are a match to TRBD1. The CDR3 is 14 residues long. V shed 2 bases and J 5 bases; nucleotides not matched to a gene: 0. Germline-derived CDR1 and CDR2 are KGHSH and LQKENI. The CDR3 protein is CASSPGTGDQPQHF. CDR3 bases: TGTGCCAGCTCACCAGGGACAGGGGATCAGCCCCAGCATTTT.

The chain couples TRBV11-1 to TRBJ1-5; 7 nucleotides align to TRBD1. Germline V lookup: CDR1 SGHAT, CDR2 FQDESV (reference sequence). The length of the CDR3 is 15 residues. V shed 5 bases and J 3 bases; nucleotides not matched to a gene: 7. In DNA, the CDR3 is TGTGCCAGCAGCCCTACAGGGGCCCCCAATCAGCCCCAGCATTTT. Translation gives CASSPTGAPNQPQHF.

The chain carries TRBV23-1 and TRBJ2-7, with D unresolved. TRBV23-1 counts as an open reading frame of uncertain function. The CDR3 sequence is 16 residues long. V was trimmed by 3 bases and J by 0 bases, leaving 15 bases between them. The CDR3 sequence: CASSHPPGNSSYEQYF. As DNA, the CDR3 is TGCGCCAGCAGTCATCCCCCCGGCAACAGCTCCTACGAGCAGTACTTC.

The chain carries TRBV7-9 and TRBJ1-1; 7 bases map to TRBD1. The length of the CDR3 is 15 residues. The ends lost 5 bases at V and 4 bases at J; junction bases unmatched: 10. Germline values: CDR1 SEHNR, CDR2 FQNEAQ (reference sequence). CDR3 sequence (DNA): TGTGCCAGCAGCCTCACCCAGGGGGGTAGCACTGAAGCTTTCTTT. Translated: CASSLTQGGSTEAFF.